This TCR beta chain was captured in a study of long-term antiretroviral therapy in people with HIV. Researchers ran immunoSEQ v3.0 at survey level. Sequencing was performed with immunoSEQ multiplex PCR; in TCRdb, only in-frame clones are kept and a portion is missing. Here the sample spans over 10,000 clones, over 70% being singletons. Germline values: CDR1 MNHNS, CDR2 SASEGT. The CDR3 is made up of 15 amino acids. The V and J ends lost 0 bases and 3 bases respectively, with 9 bases between them. The specimen comprised unsorted PBMCs, sampled approximately 3.1 years before starting antiretroviral therapy. The source of this sequence is a man aged 40-50 years with HIV. The rearrangement uses TRBV6-1 and TRBJ1-5; D uncertain. CDR3 loop: CASSEALRANQPQHF. The DNA for the CDR3 is TGTGCCAGCAGTGAAGCGCTTCGGGCCAATCAGCCCCAGCATTTT.